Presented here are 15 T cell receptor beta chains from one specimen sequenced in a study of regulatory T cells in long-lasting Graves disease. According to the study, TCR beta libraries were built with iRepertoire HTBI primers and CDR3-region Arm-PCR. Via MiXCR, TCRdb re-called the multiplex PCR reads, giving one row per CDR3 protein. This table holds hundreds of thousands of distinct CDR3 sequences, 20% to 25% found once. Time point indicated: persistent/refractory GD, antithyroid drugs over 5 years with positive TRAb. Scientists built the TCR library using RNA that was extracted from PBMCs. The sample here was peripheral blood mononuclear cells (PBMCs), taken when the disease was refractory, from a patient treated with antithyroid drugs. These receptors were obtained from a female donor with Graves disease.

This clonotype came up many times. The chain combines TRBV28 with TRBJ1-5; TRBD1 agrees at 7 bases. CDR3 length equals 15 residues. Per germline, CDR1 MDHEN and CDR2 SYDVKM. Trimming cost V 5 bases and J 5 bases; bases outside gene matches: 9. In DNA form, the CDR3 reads TGTGCCAGCAGTCCATACCGGGACAGTCATCAGCCCCAGCATTTT. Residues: CASSPYRDSHQPQHF. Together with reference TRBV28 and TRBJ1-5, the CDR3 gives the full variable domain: DVKVTQSSRYLVKRTGEKVFLECVQDMDHENMFWYRQDPGLGLRLIYFSYDVKMKEKGDIPEGYSVSREKKERFSLILESASTNQTSMYLCASSPYRDSHQPQHFGDGTRLSIL.

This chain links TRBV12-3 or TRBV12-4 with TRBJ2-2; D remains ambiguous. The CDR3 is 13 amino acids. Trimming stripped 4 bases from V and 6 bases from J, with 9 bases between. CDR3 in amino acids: CASSSRRPGELFF. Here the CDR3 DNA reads TGTGCCAGCAGTTCCCGCCGACCCGGGGAGCTGTTTTTT.

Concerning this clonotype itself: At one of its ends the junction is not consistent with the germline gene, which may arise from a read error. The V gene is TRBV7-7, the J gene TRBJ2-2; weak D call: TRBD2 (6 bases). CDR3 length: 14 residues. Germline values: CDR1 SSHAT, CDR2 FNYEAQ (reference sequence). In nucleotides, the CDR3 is TGTGCTAGCAGCCGGGACGGCGGGGCCGGGGAGCTGTTTTTT. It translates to CASSRDGGAGELFF.

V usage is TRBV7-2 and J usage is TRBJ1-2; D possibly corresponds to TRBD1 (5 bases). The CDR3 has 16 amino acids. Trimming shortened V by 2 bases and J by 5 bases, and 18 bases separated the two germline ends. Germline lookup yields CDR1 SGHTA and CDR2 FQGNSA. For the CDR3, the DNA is TGTGCCAGCAGCTTATTCCAGGGAGTCGCGGCATATGGCTACACCTTC. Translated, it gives CASSLFQGVAAYGYTF.

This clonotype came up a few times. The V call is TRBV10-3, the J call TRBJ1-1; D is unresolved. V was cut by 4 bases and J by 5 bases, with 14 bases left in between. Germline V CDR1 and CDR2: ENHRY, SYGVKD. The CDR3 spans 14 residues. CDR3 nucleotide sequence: TGTGCCATCAGTGCGGGTTCGGGCGGGACTGAAGCTTTCTTT. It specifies CAISAGSGGTEAFF.

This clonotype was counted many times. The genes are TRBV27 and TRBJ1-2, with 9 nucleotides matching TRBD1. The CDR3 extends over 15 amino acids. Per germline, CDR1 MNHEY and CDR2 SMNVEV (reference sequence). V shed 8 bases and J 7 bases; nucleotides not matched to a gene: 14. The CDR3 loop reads CASRNPGQGTIGYTF. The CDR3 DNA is TGTGCCAGCCGAAATCCGGGACAGGGTACTATTGGCTACACCTTC.

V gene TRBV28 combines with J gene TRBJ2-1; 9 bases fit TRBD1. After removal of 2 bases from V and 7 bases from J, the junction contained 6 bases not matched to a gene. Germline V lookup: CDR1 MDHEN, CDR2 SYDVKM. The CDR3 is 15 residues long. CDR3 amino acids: CASSLVTGGANEQFF. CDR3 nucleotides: TGTGCCAGCAGTTTAGTAACAGGGGGCGCGAATGAGCAGTTCTTC.

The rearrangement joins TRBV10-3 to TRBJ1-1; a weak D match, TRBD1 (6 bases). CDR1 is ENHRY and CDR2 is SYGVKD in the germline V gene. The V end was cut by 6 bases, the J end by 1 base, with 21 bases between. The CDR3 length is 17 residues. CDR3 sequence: CAISSNPRGGENTEAFF. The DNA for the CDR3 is TGTGCCATCAGCTCGAACCCGAGGGGGGGTGAGAACACTGAAGCTTTCTTT.

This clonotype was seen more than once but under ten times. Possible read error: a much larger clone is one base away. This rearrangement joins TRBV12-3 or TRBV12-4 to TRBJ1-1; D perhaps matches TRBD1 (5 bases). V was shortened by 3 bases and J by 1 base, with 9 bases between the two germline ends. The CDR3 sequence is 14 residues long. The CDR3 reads CASSLGPQNTEAFF. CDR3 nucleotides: TGTGCCAGCAGTTTGGGACCGCAGAACACTGAAGCTTTCTTT.

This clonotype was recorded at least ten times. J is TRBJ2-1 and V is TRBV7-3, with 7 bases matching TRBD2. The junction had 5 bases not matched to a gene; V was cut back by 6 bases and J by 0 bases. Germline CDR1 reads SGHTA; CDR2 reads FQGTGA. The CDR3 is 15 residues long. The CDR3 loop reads CASSPSGDSYNEQFF. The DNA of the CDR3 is TGTGCCAGCAGTCCGAGCGGGGACTCCTACAATGAGCAGTTCTTC.

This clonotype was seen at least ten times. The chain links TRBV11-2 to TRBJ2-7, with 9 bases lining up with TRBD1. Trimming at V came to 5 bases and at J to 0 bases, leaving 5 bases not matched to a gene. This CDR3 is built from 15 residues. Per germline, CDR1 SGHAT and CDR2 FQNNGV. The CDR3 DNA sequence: TGTGCCAGCAGCCCCGGACAGGGGAACTCCTACGAGCAGTACTTC. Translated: CASSPGQGNSYEQYF.

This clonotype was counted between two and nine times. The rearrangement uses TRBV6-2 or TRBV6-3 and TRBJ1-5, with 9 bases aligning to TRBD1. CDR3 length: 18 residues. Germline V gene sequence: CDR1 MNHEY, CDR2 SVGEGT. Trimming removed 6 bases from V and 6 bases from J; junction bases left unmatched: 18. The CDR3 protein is CASSPGTGFVQFIQPQHF. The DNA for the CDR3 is TGTGCCAGCAGCCCCGGGACAGGGTTTGTTCAGTTTATTCAGCCCCAGCATTTT.

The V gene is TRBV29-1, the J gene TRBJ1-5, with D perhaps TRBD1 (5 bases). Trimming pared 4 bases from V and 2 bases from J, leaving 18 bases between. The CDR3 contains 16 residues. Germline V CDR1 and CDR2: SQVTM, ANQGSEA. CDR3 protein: CSVVVSGPGGNQPQHF. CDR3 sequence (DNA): TGCAGCGTTGTAGTCTCGGGGCCTGGAGGCAATCAGCCCCAGCATTTT.

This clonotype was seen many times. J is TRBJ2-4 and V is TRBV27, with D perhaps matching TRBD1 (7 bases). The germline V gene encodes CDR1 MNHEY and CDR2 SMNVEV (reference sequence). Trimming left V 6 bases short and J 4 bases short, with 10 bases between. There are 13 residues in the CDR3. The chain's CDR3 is CASRSGGKNIQYF. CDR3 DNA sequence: TGTGCCAGCAGATCAGGGGGGAAAAACATTCAGTACTTC.

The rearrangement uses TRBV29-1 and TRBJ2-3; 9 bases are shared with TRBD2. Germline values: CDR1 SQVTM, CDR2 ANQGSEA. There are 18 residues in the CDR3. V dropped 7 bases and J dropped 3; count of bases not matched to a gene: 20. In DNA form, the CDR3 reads TGCAGCGCTCTAAGATCCCCACTTAGGACTAGCGATACAGATACGCAGTATTTT. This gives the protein CSALRSPLRTSDTDTQYF.